These 32 T cell receptor beta chains originate from one sample sequenced in a study of blood T cells in healthy people across ages. Next came a second PCR, run for about 7 to 12 cycles, which used a sample-barcoded 5' primer along with a J-beta primer mix. MiXCR, run by TCRdb on the 5' RACE reads, gives a single entry per CDR3 protein. This table holds approximately 780,000 distinct CDR3 sequences, 20% to 30% found once. In addition, the sample was reused for a study of T cells of mothers and their children.

The sample comprised blood. The origin of the receptors is a boy younger than 18 in good health.

This clonotype was seen ten or more times. DNA of the CDR3: TGTGCCAGCAGCCCCGGGACTAAGAGGGAGACCCAGTACTTC. This codes for CASSPGTKRETQYF. The chain employs TRBV7-6 and TRBJ2-5, with 7 bases that match TRBD2. The CDR3 covers 14 residues. With 5 bases clipped from V and 5 bases from J, the junction kept 8 bases outside the gene matches. From germline, CDR1 is SGHVS and CDR2 FNYEAQ.

Comments on this clonotype: Just one base apart from a much larger clone, this may be a read error. The chain recombines TRBV5-1 with TRBJ2-6; D remains unclear. In germline, CDR1 is SGHRS, CDR2 YFSETQ. This CDR3 is built from 13 residues. Trimming pared 6 bases from V and 0 bases from J, leaving 4 bases between. In nucleotides, the CDR3 is TGCGCCAGCACCCGCTCTGGGGCCAACGTCCTGACTTTC. Its translation is CASTRSGANVLTF.

The chain links TRBV6-4 to TRBJ2-1; weak D call: TRBD2 (7 bases). CDR3 length: 14 residues. The ends were cut back, 4 bases at V and 5 bases at J, with 12 bases in the middle. CDR1 is MRHNA and CDR2 is SNTAGT in the germline V gene. The CDR3 DNA reads as TGTGCCAGCAGTGTGGCGGGGGCTCACAATGAGCAGTTCTTC. Translation: CASSVAGAHNEQFF.

This clonotype occurred a few times. V and J are TRBV10-3 and TRBJ2-1; maybe TRBD1 (5 bases). This CDR3 comprises 14 residues. With 6 bases removed from V and 1 base from J, the gap between germline ends came to 10 bases. CDR1 and CDR2 from the germline V gene are ENHRY and SYGVKD. Here the CDR3 DNA reads TGTGCCATCAGGGGTACAGGATCCTACAATGAGCAGTTCTTC. The encoded protein is CAIRGTGSYNEQFF.

This clonotype was observed a few times. The chain links TRBV2 to TRBJ2-1; D remains ambiguous. Trimming stripped 2 bases from V and 3 bases from J, with 8 bases between. Germline-derived CDR1 and CDR2 are SNHLY and FYNNEI. This CDR3 comprises 14 residues. This CDR3 is CASSETALYNEQFF. CDR3 DNA: TGTGCCAGCAGTGAAACGGCCCTCTACAATGAGCAGTTCTTC.

The chain's CDR3 is CASSLGSGEGSGYTF. DNA for the CDR3: TGCGCCAGCAGCTTGGGCTCAGGGGAAGGGAGTGGCTACACCTTC. The chain employs TRBV5-1 and TRBJ1-2; weak D call: TRBD1 (6 bases). The germline V gene encodes CDR1 SGHRS and CDR2 YFSETQ. This CDR3 region has 15 residues. Trimming removed 0 bases at V and 7 bases at J, with 16 bases between.

The V gene is TRBV28, the J gene TRBJ2-3; 15 positions agree with TRBD2. The CDR3 is made up of 14 amino acids. With V trimmed by 5 bases and J by 9 bases, 3 bases remained unmatched. Germline V lookup: CDR1 MDHEN, CDR2 SYDVKM. CDR3 nucleotides: TGTGCCAGCAGTGGACTAGCGGGGGGGCAAACGCAGTATTTT. Amino acids: CASSGLAGGQTQYF.

The chain links TRBV28 to TRBJ1-2; D ambiguous. V lost 3 bases, J lost 4 bases, and 15 bases lay in between. CDR1 and CDR2 (germline): MDHEN, SYDVKM. This CDR3 is built from 15 residues. This CDR3 is CASSFGSLGTYGYTF. The CDR3 nucleotides read TGTGCCAGCAGTTTTGGCTCCCTCGGAACCTATGGCTACACCTTC.

The chain recombines TRBV6-6 with TRBJ1-2, with D perhaps matching TRBD1 (6 bases). V was clipped by 0 bases and J by 8 bases, with 13 bases between them. CDR1 is MNHNY and CDR2 is SVGAGI in the germline V gene (reference sequence). The CDR3 is 14 residues long. CDR3 in amino acids: CASSYSQGGSGYTF. In DNA form, the CDR3 reads TGTGCCAGCAGTTACTCACAGGGAGGTAGCGGCTACACCTTC.

This chain uses TRBV2 with TRBJ1-6, with 7 bases that match TRBD1. Germline-derived CDR1 and CDR2 are SNHLY and FYNNEI. V was clipped by 6 bases and J by 9 bases; unmatched bases: 2. The CDR3 loop spans 12 amino acids. The CDR3: CASSTGVSPLHF. In DNA form, the CDR3 reads TGTGCCAGCAGCACAGGGGTTTCACCCCTCCACTTT.

CDR3 DNA: TGTGCCAGCTCACCATCGGGGCTTAGCGGGGGGCAGGTCTACGAGCAGTACTTC. It encodes CASSPSGLSGGQVYEQYF. This sequence joins TRBV18 and TRBJ2-7; 10 nucleotides match TRBD2. Germline V gene data show CDR1 as KGHSH and CDR2 as LQKENI. V trimming: 2 bases; J trimming: 3 bases; junction bases outside the gene matches: 13. The CDR3 has 18 residues. Supplemented by reference TRBV18 and TRBJ2-7, the full variable domain reads NAGVMQNPRHLVRRRGQEARLRCSPMKGHSHVYWYRQLPEEGLKFMVYLQKENIIDESGMPKERFSAEFPKEGPSILRIQQVVRGDSAAYFCASSPSGLSGGQVYEQYFGPGTRLTVT.

The genes are TRBV10-3 and TRBJ2-7, with a tentative D call TRBD2 (6 bases). Trimming removed 3 bases from V and 0 bases from J, with 9 bases in between. The CDR3 is made up of 14 amino acids. Looked up from germline, CDR1 is ENHRY and CDR2 is SYGVKD. CDR3 sequence reads: CAISDAGTSYEQYF. Written as DNA, the CDR3 is TGTGCCATCAGTGATGCGGGGACCTCCTACGAGCAGTACTTC.

This clonotype was observed a few times. V is TRBV24-1 and J is TRBJ2-1, with D hard to call. Trimming pared 4 bases from V and 3 bases from J, leaving 9 bases between. The CDR3 extends over 14 amino acids. In germline, CDR1 is KGHDR, CDR2 SFDVKD. The CDR3 loop reads CATSDSQLYNEQFF. Here the CDR3 DNA reads TGTGCCACCAGTGACTCCCAACTCTACAATGAGCAGTTCTTC.

The V call is TRBV20-1, the J call TRBJ2-1; possible D gene TRBD1, 6 bases. Germline V gene lookup returns CDR1 DFQATT and CDR2 SNEGSKA (reference sequence). This CDR3 has 14 residues. CDR3 bases: TGCAGCACCAGCAGGGACACGGGCTACAATGAGCAGTTCTTC. Translating it yields CSTSRDTGYNEQFF.

This clonotype was counted a few times. This chain connects TRBV27 to TRBJ2-3; 8 bases line up with TRBD2. V gave up 5 bases and J gave up 3 bases; unmatched junction bases: 10. Germline V gene lookup returns CDR1 MNHEY and CDR2 SMNVEV (reference sequence). The CDR3 covers 16 residues. The CDR3 region has the DNA TGTGCCAGCAGTACTTTGAAGCGGGGGTTGACAGATACGCAGTATTTT. Translation gives CASSTLKRGLTDTQYF.

This clonotype showed up just a few times. The chain has TRBV12-3 or TRBV12-4 and TRBJ1-2, with TRBD1 matching 8 bases. V gave up 6 bases and J gave up 7 bases; unmatched junction bases: 7. This CDR3 region has 13 residues. CDR3 DNA sequence: TGTGCCAGCAGAGAGGACAGGGAAGGTGGCTACACCTTC. This gives the protein CASREDREGGYTF.

This clonotype was detected many times. This rearrangement joins TRBV9 to TRBJ2-1; D call uncertain. The CDR3 totals 17 residues. V lost 3 bases and J 2 bases, leaving 18 bases between the germline ends. From germline, CDR1 is SGDLS and CDR2 YYNGEE. The CDR3 coding sequence is TGTGCCAGCAGCGCTTTCTCCGGGCCAACAACCTACAATGAGCAGTTCTTC. Its protein is CASSAFSGPTTYNEQFF.

The CDR3 coding sequence is TGTGCCAGCAGCTCCATGGACAGGGAGAATGGCTACACCTTC. Translated, it gives CASSSMDRENGYTF. This chain connects TRBV7-9 to TRBJ1-2; 8 bases are a match to TRBD1. CDR1 SEHNR and CDR2 FQNEAQ come from the germline V gene (reference sequence). The CDR3 has 14 residues. The ends lost 4 bases at V and 6 bases at J; junction bases unmatched: 7.

A few counts support this clonotype. V is TRBV20-1 and J is TRBJ2-7; D not certain. The CDR3 contains 13 residues. V lost 1 base and J lost 1, with 8 bases in between. Germline assignment: CDR1 DFQATT and CDR2 SNEGSKA (reference sequence). The CDR3 bases are TGCAGTGCTAGAGGGCTAGGGTCCTACGAGCAGTACTTC. Translation: CSARGLGSYEQYF.

This chain connects TRBV12-3 or TRBV12-4 to TRBJ2-5; the D gene is possibly TRBD1 (5 bases). V was clipped by 8 bases and J by 2 bases, with 18 bases between them. The CDR3 sequence is 15 residues long. This chain's CDR3 is CASGLLGQGQETQYF. The CDR3 DNA sequence: TGTGCCAGCGGCCTCTTAGGGCAGGGTCAAGAGACCCAGTACTTC.

In this sample, this clonotype turned up a few times. This chain links TRBV6-1 with TRBJ2-7, with unresolved D. V lost 2 bases to trimming and J lost 7 bases, with 9 bases between them. Germline assignment: CDR1 MNHNS and CDR2 SASEGT. The CDR3 runs 12 residues. The CDR3 loop is CASSENPWEQYF. The CDR3 DNA reads as TGTGCCAGCAGTGAAAACCCCTGGGAGCAGTACTTC.

The chain joins TRBV20-1 to TRBJ1-2; 9 bases fit TRBD1. Germline loops: CDR1 DFQATT, CDR2 SNEGSKA (reference sequence). Trimming removed 5 bases from V and 2 bases from J; junction bases left unmatched: 9. The CDR3 runs 15 residues. This CDR3 is CSAEGTGRRNYGYTF. The CDR3 region has the DNA TGCAGTGCTGAGGGGACAGGGAGAAGGAACTATGGCTACACCTTC.

The J gene is TRBJ1-4, the V gene TRBV7-9, with unresolved D. This CDR3 has 15 amino acids. V gave up 11 bases and J gave up 1 base, with 17 bases separating them. Germline V gene lookup returns CDR1 SEHNR and CDR2 FQNEAQ (reference sequence). The CDR3, as DNA: TGTGCCCCCAGCCCTTTAACGGAAACTAATGAAAAACTGTTTTTT. This sequence encodes CAPSPLTETNEKLFF.

The chain combines TRBV12-3 or TRBV12-4 with TRBJ2-7; unclear D gene. V lost 4 bases to trimming and J lost 8 bases, with 12 bases between them. The length of the CDR3 is 12 residues. The CDR3 sequence: CASSSGPLQQYF. As DNA, the CDR3 is TGTGCCAGCAGTTCCGGACCCTTACAGCAGTACTTC.

The chain employs TRBV19 and TRBJ1-1; D is unresolved. The germline V gene has CDR1 LNHDA and CDR2 SQIVND (reference sequence). The CDR3 runs to 14 residues. Trimming removed 7 bases from V and 0 bases from J, with 12 bases in between. DNA for the CDR3: TGTGCCAGTACCCTCAGGACGGTGAACACTGAAGCTTTCTTT. Protein sequence: CASTLRTVNTEAFF.

The chain links TRBV7-9 to TRBJ1-2, with 8 nucleotides matching TRBD1. CDR3 length: 16 amino acids. The ends lost 5 bases at V and 2 bases at J; junction bases unmatched: 10. CDR1 SEHNR and CDR2 FQNEAQ come from the germline V gene (reference sequence). The CDR3 is CASSTTRTGTNYGYTF. CDR3 coding DNA: TGTGCCAGCAGCACTACCCGGACAGGGACCAACTATGGCTACACCTTC.

The genes are TRBV7-2 and TRBJ1-2; no clear D gene. V was shortened by 6 bases and J by 4 bases, with 15 bases between the two germline ends. This CDR3 is built from 14 residues. Germline CDR1 is SGHTA and CDR2 is FQGNSA. The CDR3 DNA sequence: TGTGCCAGCAGAGGGAGTAGTAGTTTCTATGGCTACACCTTC. Amino acids: CASRGSSSFYGYTF.

The chain is built from TRBV7-3 and TRBJ2-3, with TRBD2 as a possible D gene (5 bases). CDR3 size: 12 residues. V shed 5 bases and J shed 11 bases, with 14 bases lying between them. Germline V CDR1 and CDR2: SGHTA, FQGTGA. The CDR3 protein is CASSPLGEVQYF. CDR3 in DNA: TGTGCCAGCAGCCCTCTGGGAGAAGTGCAGTATTTT. The entire variable domain, with the rest obtained from reference TRBV7-3 and TRBJ2-3, is as follows: GAGVSQTPSNKVTEKGKYVELRCDPISGHTALYWYRQSLGQGPEFLIYFQGTGAADDSGLPNDRFFAVRPEGSVSTLKIQRTERGDSAVYLCASSPLGEVQYFGPGTRLTVL.

This clonotype turned up a few times. The genes are TRBV10-3 and TRBJ2-3; 8 bases are a match to TRBD2. Losses at the gene ends were 8 bases for V and 5 bases for J; bases not matched to a gene: 12. Germline V gene data show CDR1 as ENHRY and CDR2 as SYGVKD. This CDR3 is 15 amino acids long. CDR3 protein: CAIGDLAGLRDTQYF. The CDR3 region has the DNA TGTGCCATCGGGGACTTAGCGGGGTTAAGAGATACGCAGTATTTT.

The chain links TRBV29-1 to TRBJ2-3, with D perhaps TRBD2 (6 bases). The CDR3 covers 13 residues. Germline V gene lookup returns CDR1 SQVTM and CDR2 ANQGSEA. V lost 7 bases and J lost 6, with 17 bases in between. The CDR3 DNA is TGCAGCGACCAGACAGATCGGGGGGATACGCAGTATTTT. It codes for CSDQTDRGDTQYF.

This clonotype was observed a handful of times. J is TRBJ2-2 and V is TRBV6-1; the D gene is possibly TRBD1 (6 bases). Germline V gene data show CDR1 as MNHNS and CDR2 as SASEGT. CDR3 length: 17 residues. Trimming pared 5 bases from V and 1 base from J, leaving 17 bases between. CDR3 region: CASSPSPGTRNTGELFF. In DNA form, the CDR3 reads TGTGCCAGCAGTCCCTCCCCCGGGACAAGGAACACCGGGGAGCTGTTTTTT.

In this sample, this clonotype turned up a few times. This chain uses TRBV6-1 with TRBJ2-3, with a weak D call TRBD1 (5 bases). The CDR3 extends over 16 amino acids. V lost 6 bases to trimming and J lost 1 base, with 17 bases between them. Germline V gene data show CDR1 as MNHNS and CDR2 as SASEGT. Here the CDR3 reads CASSFGAGSGTDTQYF. Written as DNA, the CDR3 is TGTGCCAGCAGCTTTGGGGCAGGCAGTGGCACAGATACGCAGTATTTT.